The sequence of this TCR beta chain was determined in a study of T cells in narcolepsy. The study's findings and limits: Some memory CD4+ repertoires had no autoreactive clone sequences. Autoreactive clonotypes reportedly recurred in blood of same and different patients, not controls.

This table comes from immunoSEQ multiplex PCR, and its TCRdb copy is limited to in-frame clones, with some not included. The table lists about 37,000 clones, around 80% of them singletons. CDR3 size: 17 residues. V lost 0 bases to trimming and J lost 2 bases, with 13 bases between them. CDR1 SGHDN and CDR2 FVKESK come from the germline V gene. About this clone: The antigen is undetermined.

This TCR was recovered from a human donor in good health. Sequences were obtained from memory (CD45RA-) CD4+ T cells from blood. V usage is TRBV14 and J usage is TRBJ2-2, with TRBD2 as a possible D gene (5 bases). CDR3 residues: CASSQEGWTGNTGELFF. The DNA for the CDR3 is TGTGCCAGCAGCCAAGAAGGGTGGACGGGAAACACCGGGGAGCTGTTTTTT.